This section outlines one TCR beta chain sequence together with its context. These data come from a study of blood T cell repertoires in COVID-19. The protocol was immunoSEQ multiplex PCR, while the TCRdb copy is restricted to in-frame clones and leaves out a portion. The sample carries fewer than 85,000 clones, approximately 82% recorded once. Germline CDR1 MNHNY, CDR2 SVGAGI (reference sequence). The CDR3 length is 15 residues. V was clipped by 7 bases and J by 3 bases; unmatched bases: 6. Input material: peripheral blood. This receptor was identified in a human donor in a cohort sampled during active COVID-19. The rearrangement links TRBV6-6 to TRBJ2-7; TRBD2 matches at 13 bases. The CDR3 nucleotides are TGTGCCAGCAACGAACTAGCGGGGGGGCTCTACGAGCAGTACTTC. Translation gives CASNELAGGLYEQYF.